The rows below give T cell receptor beta chains drawn from one sample of a study of blood T cell repertoires in COVID-19. Profiling relied on immunoSEQ multiplex PCR, and the TCRdb table lists in-frame clones only, not all of them. This repertoire shows some 96,000 clones, approximately 86% found once; its top ten account for about a tenth. The material sequenced was peripheral blood. The source of these receptors is a man aged 50-59 years with acute or convalescent COVID-19. Both conserved end residues are part of each CDR3. D genes are given only for firm matches. Rows give clone size only sometimes, using once, few, many, or a class for an expanded clone.

d_gene: TRBD2
abundance: .
v_gene: TRBV3-1/TRBV3-2
j_gene: TRBJ2-1
CDR3nt: TGTGCCAGCAGCGGCAAGCTTGCGGGAGTTTCCGAGCAGTTCTTC
CDR3aa: CASSGKLAGVSEQFF

d_gene: .
abundance: .
v_gene: TRBV10-2
j_gene: TRBJ2-2
CDR3nt: TGCGCCAGCAGTGAGGGGACTGGGGAGCTGTTTTTT
CDR3aa: CASSEGTGELFF

d_gene: TRBD2
abundance: .
v_gene: TRBV19
j_gene: TRBJ2-2
CDR3nt: TGTGCCAGTAGTATAGCGGGAGGTGTCACCGGGGAGCTGTTTTTT
CDR3aa: CASSIAGGVTGELFF

d_gene: TRBD1
abundance: .
v_gene: TRBV27
j_gene: TRBJ1-3
CDR3nt: TGTGCCAGCAGTTTAAGGGGGCAAGGAAACACCATATATTTT
CDR3aa: CASSLRGQGNTIYF

d_gene: TRBD1
abundance: .
v_gene: TRBV11-3
j_gene: TRBJ1-5
CDR3nt: TGTGCCAGCAGCTCAGGGGGGCATCAGCCCCAGCATTTT
CDR3aa: CASSSGGHQPQHF

d_gene: .
abundance: .
v_gene: TRBV10-1
j_gene: TRBJ2-1
CDR3nt: TGCGCCAGCAGTGGTGCACCCTCCAGCTCCTACAATGAGCAGTTCTTC
CDR3aa: CASSGAPSSSYNEQFF

d_gene: TRBD1
abundance: .
v_gene: TRBV15
j_gene: TRBJ1-1
CDR3nt: TGTGCCACCAGCAGAGATACGGGCACCGGGACAGGGGGCACTGAAGCTTTCTTT
CDR3aa: CATSRDTGTGTGGTEAFF

d_gene: .
abundance: .
v_gene: TRBV11-3
j_gene: TRBJ2-7
CDR3nt: TGTGCCAGCAGCTTAGCCCTTGACAGCTACGAGCAGTACTTC
CDR3aa: CASSLALDSYEQYF

d_gene: .
abundance: .
v_gene: TRBV27
j_gene: TRBJ1-5
CDR3nt: TGTGCCAGCCGGGACAACGTTCATAGCAATCAGCCCCAGCATTTT
CDR3aa: CASRDNVHSNQPQHF

d_gene: TRBD2
abundance: once
v_gene: TRBV12-3/TRBV12-4
j_gene: TRBJ2-1
CDR3nt: TGTGCCAGCCGTCCGAGCGGGAACAATGAGCAGTTCTTC
CDR3aa: CASRPSGNNEQFF

d_gene: .
abundance: .
v_gene: TRBV15
j_gene: TRBJ1-4
CDR3nt: TGTGCCACCAGCAGAGATGGGGGCCACAATGAAAAACTGTTTTTT
CDR3aa: CATSRDGGHNEKLFF

d_gene: TRBD1
abundance: .
v_gene: TRBV6-5
j_gene: TRBJ2-7
CDR3nt: TGTGCCAGCAGTTACTCCGGACAGGGGACCTACGAGCAGTACTTC
CDR3aa: CASSYSGQGTYEQYF

d_gene: .
abundance: .
v_gene: TRBV2
j_gene: TRBJ1-1
CDR3nt: TGTGCCAGCATTTTGATGGGGGCCGCTGAAGCTTTCTTT
CDR3aa: CASILMGAAEAFF

d_gene: .
abundance: .
v_gene: TRBV4-2
j_gene: TRBJ2-7
CDR3nt: TGTGCCAGCAGCCAAGCGGCCGGCCAGCGGGTATACGAGCAGTACTTC
CDR3aa: CASSQAAGQRVYEQYF

d_gene: .
abundance: .
v_gene: TRBV24-1
j_gene: TRBJ1-5
CDR3nt: TGTGCCACCAGTGACCCCTCAGGCGGGGAGGGCAATCAGCCCCAGCATTTT
CDR3aa: CATSDPSGGEGNQPQHF

d_gene: TRBD2
abundance: .
v_gene: TRBV19
j_gene: TRBJ2-1
CDR3nt: TGTGCCAGTACCACACTAGCGGGAGTGACCAATGAGCAGTTCTTC
CDR3aa: CASTTLAGVTNEQFF

d_gene: .
abundance: .
v_gene: TRBV7-9
j_gene: TRBJ2-3
CDR3nt: TGTGCCAGCAGCCCTTCGGGGGGCGGGATGGATACGCAGTATTTT
CDR3aa: CASSPSGGGMDTQYF

d_gene: TRBD1
abundance: .
v_gene: TRBV3-1/TRBV3-2
j_gene: TRBJ1-6
CDR3nt: TGTGCCAGCAGCCAAGCGACCGGACAGGGGGGTTCACCCCTCCACTTT
CDR3aa: CASSQATGQGGSPLHF

d_gene: TRBD1
abundance: .
v_gene: TRBV19
j_gene: TRBJ1-1
CDR3nt: TGTGCCAGTATCGGGACAGGGGACACTGAAGCTTTCTTT
CDR3aa: CASIGTGDTEAFF

d_gene: TRBD1
abundance: .
v_gene: TRBV28
j_gene: TRBJ2-1
CDR3nt: TGTGCCAGCAGTCCGAGACAGGGTGCCAATGAGCAGTTCTTC
CDR3aa: CASSPRQGANEQFF

d_gene: TRBD2
abundance: .
v_gene: TRBV5-1
j_gene: TRBJ2-1
CDR3nt: TGCGCCAGCCGTTTCACCGGGACTAGCGGGATCTATGAGCAGTTCTTC
CDR3aa: CASRFTGTSGIYEQFF

d_gene: .
abundance: .
v_gene: TRBV19
j_gene: TRBJ2-2
CDR3nt: TGTGCCAGTAGTCCGCAGGGTGTTGGCACCGGGGAGCTGTTTTTT
CDR3aa: CASSPQGVGTGELFF

d_gene: .
abundance: .
v_gene: TRBV7-9
j_gene: TRBJ1-6
CDR3nt: TGTGCCAGCAGCTGGGACAAGTCCGTGACCTCCACCCTCCACTTT
CDR3aa: CASSWDKSVTSTLHF

d_gene: TRBD2
abundance: .
v_gene: TRBV5-5
j_gene: TRBJ2-7
CDR3nt: TGTGCCAGCAGCCTCACTAGCGGGAGCTTCCACGAGCAGTACTTC
CDR3aa: CASSLTSGSFHEQYF

d_gene: .
abundance: once
v_gene: TRBV10-1
j_gene: TRBJ1-3
CDR3nt: TGCGCCAGCAGTTCAGGGAACTCTGGAAACACCATATATTTT
CDR3aa: CASSSGNSGNTIYF

d_gene: TRBD2
abundance: .
v_gene: TRBV7-3
j_gene: TRBJ2-1
CDR3nt: TGTGCCAGCAGCCGTTATCAAGGCGGGAGCTTGTTCTTC
CDR3aa: CASSRYQGGSLFF

d_gene: TRBD2
abundance: .
v_gene: TRBV5-1
j_gene: TRBJ2-3
CDR3nt: TGCGCCAGCAGCCCGAATAGCGGGCCGGGCACAGATACGCAGTATTTT
CDR3aa: CASSPNSGPGTDTQYF

d_gene: TRBD1
abundance: few
v_gene: TRBV5-1
j_gene: TRBJ2-7
CDR3nt: TGCGCCAGCAGCTTGAGGACAGGGTCCTACGAGCAGTACTTC
CDR3aa: CASSLRTGSYEQYF

d_gene: .
abundance: few
v_gene: TRBV5-4
j_gene: TRBJ1-2
CDR3nt: TGTGCCAGCAGCTTATCCCAGAACTATGGCTACACCTTC
CDR3aa: CASSLSQNYGYTF